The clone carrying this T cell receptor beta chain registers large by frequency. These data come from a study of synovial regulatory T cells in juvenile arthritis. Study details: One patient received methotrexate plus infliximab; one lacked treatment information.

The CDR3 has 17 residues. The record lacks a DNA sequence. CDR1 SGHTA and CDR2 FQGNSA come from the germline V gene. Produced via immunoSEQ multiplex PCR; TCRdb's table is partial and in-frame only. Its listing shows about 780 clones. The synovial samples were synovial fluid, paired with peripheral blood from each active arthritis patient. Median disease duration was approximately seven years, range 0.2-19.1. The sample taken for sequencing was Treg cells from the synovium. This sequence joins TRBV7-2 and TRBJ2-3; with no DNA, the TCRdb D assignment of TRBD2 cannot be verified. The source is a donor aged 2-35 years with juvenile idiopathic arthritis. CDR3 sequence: CASSLGGSGGITDTQYF.